This is a list of T cell receptor beta chains from one sample in a study of regulatory T cells in long-lasting Graves disease. Each CDR3 protein gets one entry after TCRdb re-called the multiplex PCR reads with MiXCR. This sample carries over 300,000 distinct CDR3 sequences, about 14% of them seen once, and the ten largest clones take 22%. The sequenced sample was peripheral blood mononuclear cells (PBMCs), obtained at new diagnosis, from a patient treated with antithyroid drugs. These receptors all stem from a female donor with Graves disease. CDR3s include the opening cysteine and the closing phenylalanine or tryptophan. D genes are given only for firm matches. Rows may omit the clone size; those that give it use once, few, many or a size class.

clone_size | j_call | v_call | d_call | cdr3_nt | cdr3_aa
- | TRBJ1-4 | TRBV20-1 | TRBD1 | TGCAGTGTTCCGGGACAGGCAGTCGGTCAGGGTGAAAAACTGTTTTTT | CSVPGQAVGQGEKLFF
few | TRBJ1-6 | TRBV5-1 | TRBD1 | TGCGCCAGCAGCTTGGCAGGGGGGAATAGTTCACCCCTCCACTTT | CASSLAGGNSSPLHF
many | TRBJ1-1 | TRBV3-1 | TRBD1 | TGTGCCAGCAGCCAAGATGACAGGGATACTGAAGCTTTCTTT | CASSQDDRDTEAFF
many | TRBJ2-2 | TRBV28 | - | TGTGCCAGCATCAAACGAACGGCCAACCTACCCACCGGGGAGCTGTTTTTT | CASIKRTANLPTGELFF
many | TRBJ2-7 | TRBV7-3 | TRBD2 | TGTGCCAGCACACCGGGGGGGGACGAGCAGTACTTC | CASTPGGDEQYF
many | TRBJ2-5 | TRBV5-1 | - | TGCGCCAGCGGACTCTCCTCAGGGGACCAAGAGACCCAGTACTTC | CASGLSSGDQETQYF
many | TRBJ2-4 | TRBV6-2/TRBV6-3 | - | TGTGCCAGCAGTTACAGCCTGGGCAGCCTAGCCAAAAACATTCAGTACTTC | CASSYSLGSLAKNIQYF
many | TRBJ2-5 | TRBV6-1 | TRBD2 | TGTGCCAGCAGTGATCCGGGACCGGGAGGAGAGACCCAGTACTTC | CASSDPGPGGETQYF
few | TRBJ2-3 | TRBV20-1 | - | TGCAGTGCTAGTGAAGGGGATGGCACAGATACGCAGTATTTT | CSASEGDGTDTQYF
few | TRBJ2-1 | TRBV10-2 | TRBD1 | TGCGCCAGCAGTGAGTCAACCTACCGGGACAGCTCCTACAATGAGCAGTTCTTC | CASSESTYRDSSYNEQFF
many | TRBJ2-2 | TRBV2 | TRBD2 | TGTGCCAGCAGAGGGACTAGCGGTTACACCGGGGAGCTGTTTTTT | CASRGTSGYTGELFF
few | TRBJ1-1 | TRBV7-9 | - | TGTGCCAGCAGCTTAGTTGGGACTGTTCTCATGAACACTGAAGCTTTCTTT | CASSLVGTVLMNTEAFF
many | TRBJ2-1 | TRBV29-1 | TRBD2 | TGCAGCGTCCGGACTAGCGGGGGCTCCTACAATGAGCAGTTCTTC | CSVRTSGGSYNEQFF
- | TRBJ2-5 | TRBV20-1 | TRBD1 | TGCAGTGCCCCCGGACAGGGGCAAGAGACCCAGTACTTC | CSAPGQGQETQYF
few | TRBJ2-7 | TRBV27 | TRBD1 | TGTGCCAGCAGTAAGAAGCCCTCGACAGGGGCCTACGAGCAGTACTTC | CASSKKPSTGAYEQYF
many | TRBJ2-2 | TRBV5-1 | TRBD2 | TGCGCCAGCAGCTTGGTTCGACTAGCGGCGACGAACACCGGGGAGCTGTTTTTT | CASSLVRLAATNTGELFF
- | TRBJ2-3 | TRBV7-9 | TRBD2 | TGTGCCAGTAACGGGGGGGATACGCAGTATTTT | CASNGGDTQYF
few | TRBJ2-5 | TRBV10-3 | - | TGTGCCATCAGTGAGAGCAGGGAAGGGCCAGAGACCCAGTACTTC | CAISESREGPETQYF
many | TRBJ1-2 | TRBV5-1 | - | TGCGCCAGCATGCCTGACGGAAGATATGGCTACACCTTC | CASMPDGRYGYTF
many | TRBJ1-3 | TRBV7-9 | - | TGTGCCAGCAGTCCGGTTTACTCTGGAAACACCATATATTTT | CASSPVYSGNTIYF
many | TRBJ2-7 | TRBV13 | TRBD1 | TGTGCCAGCAGCTTCGGATGGGACAGGGTTCACGAGCAGTACTTC | CASSFGWDRVHEQYF
few | TRBJ1-1 | TRBV10-3 | - | TGTGCCATCAGTGAGTCTGTCACGGTGAACACTGAAGCTTTCTTT | CAISESVTVNTEAFF
- | TRBJ1-5 | TRBV7-8 | - | TGTGCCAGCAGCTTAACGGGACAGCCCCAGCATTTT | CASSLTGQPQHF
- | TRBJ1-5 | TRBV18 | - | TGTGCCAGCTCAGAGGATATGGGGGGTCTCGATCAGCCCCAGCATTTT | CASSEDMGGLDQPQHF
- | TRBJ1-4 | TRBV6-1 | TRBD1 | TGTGCCAGCAGGCCACTAGGGACAGCAGATAATGAAAAACTGTTTTTT | CASRPLGTADNEKLFF
many | TRBJ2-5 | TRBV11-2 | - | TGTGCCAGCAGCTTCGACAGGAACCAAGAGACCCAGTACTTC | CASSFDRNQETQYF
- | TRBJ1-5 | TRBV9 | - | TGTGCCAGCAGCCCTTACAGGGAGTCGAGTCAGCCCCAGCATTTT | CASSPYRESSQPQHF
many | TRBJ2-1 | TRBV7-9 | - | TGTGCCAGCAGCTCCCCAAGGGGCGGGTCCCACAATGAGCAGTTCTTC | CASSSPRGGSHNEQFF
- | TRBJ2-1 | TRBV12-3/TRBV12-4 | - | TGTGCCAGCAGTTTAGGTTCTGAGCAGTTCTTC | CASSLGSEQFF
few | TRBJ2-3 | TRBV20-1 | TRBD1 | TGCAGTGCTAGAGAATCGGACAGGACCATCACCACAGATACGCAGTATTTT | CSARESDRTITTDTQYF
few | TRBJ2-5 | TRBV28 | - | TGTGCCAGCAGTTTAGGGACATACCCCCAAGAGACCCAGTACTTC | CASSLGTYPQETQYF
many | TRBJ1-2 | TRBV5-1 | TRBD1 | TGCGCCAGCAGCACCCCGACAGGGGAGAATGGCTACACCTTC | CASSTPTGENGYTF
- | TRBJ2-2 | TRBV2 | TRBD2 | TGTGCCAGCAGCCGAGCGGGGGAGCTAACCGGGGAGCTGTTTTTT | CASSRAGELTGELFF
many | TRBJ1-5 | TRBV12-3/TRBV12-4 | - | TGTGCCAGCAGCTTAGCAGGTTTGAATCAGCCCCAGCATTTT | CASSLAGLNQPQHF
many | TRBJ2-5 | TRBV10-3 | - | TGTGCCATCAGTGAGTCGCGGGACAGTAAAGAGACCCAGTACTTC | CAISESRDSKETQYF
many | TRBJ2-3 | TRBV3-1 | - | TGTGCCAGCAGCCAAGATCGCGTCGGGGGAGATACGCAGTATTTT | CASSQDRVGGDTQYF